A single TCR beta chain is shown here with its context. The antigen remains unidentified. The sample is PBMC spiked with counted cells of clone KT2. Fixed numbers of PBMC received varying amounts of KT2 cells. This specimen belongs to a study of quantifying T cell responses using KT2 cells. Looking at the study overall: Reverse transcription used primers in the TCR alpha and beta constant regions.

Each cDNA got a UMI-containing oligo ligated at its 3' end. First-round PCR used around 4 cycles and beta primers RC1.1 and RC1.2 covering TRBC1 and TRBC2. TCRdb re-called the UMI-ligation and nested PCR reads with MiXCR, one entry per CDR3 protein. This table holds more than 55,000 distinct CDR3 sequences, 10% to 15% found once. Study-level points and caveats: KT2 sequence counts showed saturation when very many KT2 cells were spiked in. Even the lowest spike-in, about one KT2 cell per 100,000 PBMC, yielded detectable KT2 sequences.

Germline V CDR1 and CDR2: SGHVS, FNYEAQ. This CDR3 has 14 residues. V was shortened by 5 bases and J by 2 bases, with 13 bases between the two germline ends. The sequencing input was PBMCs spiked with cells of the T cell clone KT2. This clonotype was sampled from a human donor. The chain joins TRBV7-6 to TRBJ2-7; tentatively, D is TRBD1 (5 bases). The CDR3 DNA reads TGTGCCAGCAGCGTAAGCCAGGGTCCCTACGAGCAGTACTTC. Residues: CASSVSQGPYEQYF.